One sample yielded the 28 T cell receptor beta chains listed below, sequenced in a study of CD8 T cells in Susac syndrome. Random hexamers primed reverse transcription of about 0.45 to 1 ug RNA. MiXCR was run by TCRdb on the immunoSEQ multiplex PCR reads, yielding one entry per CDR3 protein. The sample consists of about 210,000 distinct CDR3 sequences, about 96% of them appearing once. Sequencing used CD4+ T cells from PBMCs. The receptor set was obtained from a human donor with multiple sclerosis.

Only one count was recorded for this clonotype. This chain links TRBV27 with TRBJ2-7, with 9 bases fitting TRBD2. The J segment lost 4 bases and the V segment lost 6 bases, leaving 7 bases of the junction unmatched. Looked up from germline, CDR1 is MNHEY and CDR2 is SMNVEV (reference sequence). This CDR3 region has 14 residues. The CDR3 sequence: CASSRSLAGYEQYF. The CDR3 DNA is TGTGCCAGCAGCAGGAGCCTAGCGGGATACGAGCAGTACTTC.

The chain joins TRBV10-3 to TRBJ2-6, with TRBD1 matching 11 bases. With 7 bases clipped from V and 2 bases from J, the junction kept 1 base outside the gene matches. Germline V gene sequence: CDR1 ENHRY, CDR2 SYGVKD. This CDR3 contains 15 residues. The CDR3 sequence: CAIKDRGPGANVLTF. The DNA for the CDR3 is TGTGCCATCAAGGACAGGGGGCCTGGGGCCAACGTCCTGACTTTC.

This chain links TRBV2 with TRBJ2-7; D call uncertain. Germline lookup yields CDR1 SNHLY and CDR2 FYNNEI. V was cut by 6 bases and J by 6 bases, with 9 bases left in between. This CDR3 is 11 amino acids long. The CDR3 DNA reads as TGTGCCAGCAGCTATTCCCGCGAGCAGTACTTC. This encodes CASSYSREQYF. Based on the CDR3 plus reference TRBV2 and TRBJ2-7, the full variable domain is EPEVTQTPSHQVTQMGQEVILRCVPISNHLYFYWYRQILGQKVEFLVSFYNNEISEKSEIFDDQFSVERPDGSNFTLKIRSTKLEDSAMYFCASSYSREQYFGPGTRLTVT.

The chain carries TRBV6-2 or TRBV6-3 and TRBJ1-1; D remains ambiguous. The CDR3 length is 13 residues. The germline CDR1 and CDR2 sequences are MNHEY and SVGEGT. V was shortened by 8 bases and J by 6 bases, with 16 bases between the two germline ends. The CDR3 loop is CASRGPVRAEAFF. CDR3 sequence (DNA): TGTGCCAGCCGCGGGCCCGTTCGCGCTGAAGCTTTCTTT.

CDR3 sequence: CASSVRQGDSPLHF. DNA of the CDR3: TGTGCCAGCAGCGTAAGGCAGGGTGATTCACCCCTCCACTTT. The rearrangement joins TRBV9 to TRBJ1-6, with a weak D call TRBD1 (5 bases). The germline CDR1 and CDR2 sequences are SGDLS and YYNGEE. CDR3 length: 14 residues. The V end was cut by 1 base, the J end by 8 bases, with 10 bases between.

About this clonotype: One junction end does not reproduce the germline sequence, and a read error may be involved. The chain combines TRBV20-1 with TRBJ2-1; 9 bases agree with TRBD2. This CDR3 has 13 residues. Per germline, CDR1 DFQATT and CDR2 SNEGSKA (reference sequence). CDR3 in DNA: TGCAGTGCTAGAGATCGAATTGGGACTAGCAGGGTCTTC. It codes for CSARDRIGTSRVF.

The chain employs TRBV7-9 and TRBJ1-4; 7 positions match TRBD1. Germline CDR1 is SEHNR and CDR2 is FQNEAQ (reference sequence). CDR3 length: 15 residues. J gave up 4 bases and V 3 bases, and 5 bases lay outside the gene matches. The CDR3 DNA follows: TGTGCCAGCAGCTTTAGACAGGGATTTAATGAAAAACTGTTTTTT. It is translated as CASSFRQGFNEKLFF.

CDR3 in DNA: TGTGCCAGCAGTCCAGGGGTGGGGCTGGGCAATCAGCCCCAGCATTTT. It yields the protein CASSPGVGLGNQPQHF. The chain couples TRBV27 to TRBJ1-5; D may be TRBD1 (6 bases). The CDR3 extends over 16 amino acids. CDR1 and CDR2 from the germline V gene are MNHEY and SMNVEV (reference sequence). V was shortened by 5 bases and J by 2 bases, with 16 bases between the two germline ends.

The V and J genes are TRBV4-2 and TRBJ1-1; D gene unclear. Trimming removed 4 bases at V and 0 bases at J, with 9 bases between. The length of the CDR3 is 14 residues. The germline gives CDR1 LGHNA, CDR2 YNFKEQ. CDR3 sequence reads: CASSPGRVNTEAFF. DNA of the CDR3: TGTGCCAGCAGCCCCGGTAGGGTGAACACTGAAGCTTTCTTT.

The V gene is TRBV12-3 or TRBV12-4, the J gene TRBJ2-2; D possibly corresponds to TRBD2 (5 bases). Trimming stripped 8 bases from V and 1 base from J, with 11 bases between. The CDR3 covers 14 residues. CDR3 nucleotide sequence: TGTGCCAGCGGACCCGGGAAGAACACCGGGGAGCTGTTTTTT. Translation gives CASGPGKNTGELFF.

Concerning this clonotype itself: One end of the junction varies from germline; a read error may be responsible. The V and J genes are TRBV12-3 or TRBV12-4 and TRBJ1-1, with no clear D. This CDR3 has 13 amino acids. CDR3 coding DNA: TGTGCCAGCAGTTTAGGACTCTCCCTCGATGTGTGTTTT. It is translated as CASSLGLSLDVCF.

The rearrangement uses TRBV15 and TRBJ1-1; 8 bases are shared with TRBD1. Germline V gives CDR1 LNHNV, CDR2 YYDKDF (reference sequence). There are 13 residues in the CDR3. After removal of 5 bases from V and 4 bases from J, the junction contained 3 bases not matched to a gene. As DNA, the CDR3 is TGTGCCACCAGCCGGACAGGGCTCACTGAAGCTTTCTTT. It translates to CATSRTGLTEAFF.

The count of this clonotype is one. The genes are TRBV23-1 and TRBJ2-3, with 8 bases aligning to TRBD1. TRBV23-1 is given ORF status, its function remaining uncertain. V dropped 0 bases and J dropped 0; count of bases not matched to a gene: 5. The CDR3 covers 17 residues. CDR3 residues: CASSQSRQGKSTDTQYF. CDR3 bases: TGCGCCAGCAGTCAATCGAGACAGGGGAAAAGCACAGATACGCAGTATTTT.

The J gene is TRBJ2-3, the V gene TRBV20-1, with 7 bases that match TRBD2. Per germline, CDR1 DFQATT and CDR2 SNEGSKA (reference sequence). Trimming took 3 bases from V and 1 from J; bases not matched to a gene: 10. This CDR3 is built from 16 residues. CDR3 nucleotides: TGCAGTGCTAGTCGACTGGTGGGAGGGGGCACAGATACGCAGTATTTT. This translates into CSASRLVGGGTDTQYF.

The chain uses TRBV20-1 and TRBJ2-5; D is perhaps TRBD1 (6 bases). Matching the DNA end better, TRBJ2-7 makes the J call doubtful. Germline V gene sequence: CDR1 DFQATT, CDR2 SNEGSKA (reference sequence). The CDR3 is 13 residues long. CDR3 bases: TGCAGTGCGGCGAACAGGGAAGCCAACGAGCAGTACTTC. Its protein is CSAANREANEQYF.

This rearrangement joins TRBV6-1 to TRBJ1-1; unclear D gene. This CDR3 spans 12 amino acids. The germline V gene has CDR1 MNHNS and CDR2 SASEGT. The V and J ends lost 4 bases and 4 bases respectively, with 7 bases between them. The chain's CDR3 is CASSGGGTEAFF. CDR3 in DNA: TGTGCCAGCAGTGGGGGTGGCACTGAAGCTTTCTTT.

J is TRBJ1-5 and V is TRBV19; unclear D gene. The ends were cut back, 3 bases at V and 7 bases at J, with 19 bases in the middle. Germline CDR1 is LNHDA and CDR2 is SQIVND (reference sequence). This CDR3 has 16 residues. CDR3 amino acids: CASSIGQNRWYQPQHF. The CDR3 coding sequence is TGTGCCAGTAGTATTGGGCAGAACCGGTGGTACCAGCCCCAGCATTTT.

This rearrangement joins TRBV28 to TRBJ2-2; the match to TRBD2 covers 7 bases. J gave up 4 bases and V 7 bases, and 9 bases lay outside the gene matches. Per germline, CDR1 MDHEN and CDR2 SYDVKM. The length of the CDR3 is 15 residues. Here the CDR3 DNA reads TGTGCCAGCAACCTGGGCGGGGGTGCCACCGGGGAGCTGTTTTTT. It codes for CASNLGGGATGELFF.

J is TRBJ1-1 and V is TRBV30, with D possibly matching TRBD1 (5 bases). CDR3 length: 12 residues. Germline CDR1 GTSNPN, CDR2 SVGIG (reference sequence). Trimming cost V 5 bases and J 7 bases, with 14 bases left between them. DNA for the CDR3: TGTGCCTGGGGGACTCCCGGGGGTGAAGCTTTCTTT. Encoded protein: CAWGTPGGEAFF.

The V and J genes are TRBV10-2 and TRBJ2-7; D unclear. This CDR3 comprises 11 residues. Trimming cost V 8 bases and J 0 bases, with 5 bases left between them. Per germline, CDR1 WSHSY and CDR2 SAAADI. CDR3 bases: TGCGCCAGCGCCATCTCCTACGAGCAGTACTTC. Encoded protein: CASAISYEQYF.

The CDR3 DNA is TGCGCCAGCAGCAACGGAAGGTTGAATGAGCAGTTCTTC. It encodes CASSNGRLNEQFF. This chain joins TRBV5-1 and TRBJ2-1; the D is unclear. The germline V and J ends were trimmed by 4 bases and 7 bases, with 12 bases remaining between them. From germline, CDR1 is SGHRS and CDR2 YFSETQ. The CDR3 has 13 residues.

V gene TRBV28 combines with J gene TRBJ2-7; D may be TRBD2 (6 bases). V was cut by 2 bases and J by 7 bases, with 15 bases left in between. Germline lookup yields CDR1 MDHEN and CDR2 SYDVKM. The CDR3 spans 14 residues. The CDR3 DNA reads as TGTGCCAGCAGTTTAGACCGAGTCCGGGAGGAGCAGTACTTC. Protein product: CASSLDRVREEQYF.

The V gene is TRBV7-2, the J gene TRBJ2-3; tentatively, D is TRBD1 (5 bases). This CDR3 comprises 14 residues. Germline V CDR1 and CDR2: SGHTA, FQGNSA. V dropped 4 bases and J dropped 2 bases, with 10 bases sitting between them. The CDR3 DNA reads TGTGCCAGCAGCTCAGGGATAAACACAGATACGCAGTATTTT. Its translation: CASSSGINTDTQYF. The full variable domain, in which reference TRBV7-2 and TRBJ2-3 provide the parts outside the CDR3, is GAGVSQSPSNKVTEKGKDVELRCDPISGHTALYWYRQSLGQGLEFLIYFQGNSAPDKSGLPSDRFSAERTGGSVSTLTIQRTQQEDSAVYLCASSSGINTDTQYFGPGTRLTVL.

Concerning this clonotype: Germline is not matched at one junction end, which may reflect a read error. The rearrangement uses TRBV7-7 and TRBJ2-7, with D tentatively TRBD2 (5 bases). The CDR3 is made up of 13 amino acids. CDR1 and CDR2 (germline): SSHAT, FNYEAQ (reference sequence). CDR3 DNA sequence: TGTGCTAGCAGCCTAGCAGTCTCCTACGAGCAGTACTTC. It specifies CASSLAVSYEQYF.

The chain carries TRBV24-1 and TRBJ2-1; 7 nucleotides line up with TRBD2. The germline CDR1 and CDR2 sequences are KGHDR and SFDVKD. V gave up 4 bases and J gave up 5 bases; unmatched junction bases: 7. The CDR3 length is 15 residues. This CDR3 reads CATSDPGGGNNEQFF. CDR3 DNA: TGTGCCACCAGTGACCCGGGGGGAGGGAACAATGAGCAGTTCTTC.

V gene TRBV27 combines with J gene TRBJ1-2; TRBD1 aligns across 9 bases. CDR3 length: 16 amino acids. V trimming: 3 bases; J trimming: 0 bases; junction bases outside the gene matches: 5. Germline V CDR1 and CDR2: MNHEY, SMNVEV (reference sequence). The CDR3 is CASSFLDRGTNYGYTF. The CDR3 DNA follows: TGTGCCAGCAGTTTCTTGGACAGGGGAACTAACTATGGCTACACCTTC.

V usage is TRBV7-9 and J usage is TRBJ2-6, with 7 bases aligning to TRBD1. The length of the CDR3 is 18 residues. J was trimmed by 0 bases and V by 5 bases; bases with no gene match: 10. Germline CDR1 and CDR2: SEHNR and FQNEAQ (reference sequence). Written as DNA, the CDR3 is TGTGCCAGCAGCCGACCCGACAGGGCCAACTCTGGGGCCAACGTCCTGACTTTC. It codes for CASSRPDRANSGANVLTF.

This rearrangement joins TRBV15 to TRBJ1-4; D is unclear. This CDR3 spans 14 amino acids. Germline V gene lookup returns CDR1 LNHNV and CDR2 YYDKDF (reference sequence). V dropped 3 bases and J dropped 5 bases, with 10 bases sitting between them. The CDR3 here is CATSRTGSNEKLFF. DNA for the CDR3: TGTGCCACCAGCAGGACCGGTTCAAATGAAAAACTGTTTTTT.